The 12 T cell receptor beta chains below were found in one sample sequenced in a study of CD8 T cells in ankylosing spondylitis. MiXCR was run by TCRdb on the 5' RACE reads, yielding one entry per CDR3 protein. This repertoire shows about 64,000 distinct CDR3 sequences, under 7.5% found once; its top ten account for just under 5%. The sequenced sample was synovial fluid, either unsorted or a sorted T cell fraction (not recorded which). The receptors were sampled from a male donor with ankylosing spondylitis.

CDR3 in DNA: TGTGCCAGCAGCTCAGGACCGGAAAAACTGTTTTTT. As protein: CASSSGPEKLFF. The V gene is TRBV28, the J gene TRBJ1-4; D uncertain. Germline CDR1 is MDHEN and CDR2 is SYDVKM. CDR3 length equals 12 residues. V gave up 6 bases and J gave up 8 bases, with 10 bases separating them.

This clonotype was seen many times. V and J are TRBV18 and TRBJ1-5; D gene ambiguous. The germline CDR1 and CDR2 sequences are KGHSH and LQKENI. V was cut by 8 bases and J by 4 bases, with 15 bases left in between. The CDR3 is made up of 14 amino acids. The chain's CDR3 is CASSIDGENQPQHF. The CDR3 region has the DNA TGTGCCAGCAGTATCGACGGAGAAAATCAGCCCCAGCATTTT.

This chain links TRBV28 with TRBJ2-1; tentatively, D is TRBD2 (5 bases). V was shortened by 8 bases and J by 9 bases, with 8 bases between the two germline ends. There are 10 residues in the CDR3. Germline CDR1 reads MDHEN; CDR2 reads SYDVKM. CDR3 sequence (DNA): TGTGCCAGCTACCGGGGTGAGCAGTTCTTC. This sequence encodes CASYRGEQFF.

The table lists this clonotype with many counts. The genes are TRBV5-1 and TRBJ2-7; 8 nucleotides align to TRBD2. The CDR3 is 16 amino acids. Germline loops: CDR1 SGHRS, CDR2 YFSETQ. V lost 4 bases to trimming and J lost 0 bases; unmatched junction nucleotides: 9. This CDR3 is CASSPLTSGSSYEQYF. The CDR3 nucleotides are TGCGCCAGCAGCCCGTTAACTAGCGGATCCTCCTACGAGCAGTACTTC.

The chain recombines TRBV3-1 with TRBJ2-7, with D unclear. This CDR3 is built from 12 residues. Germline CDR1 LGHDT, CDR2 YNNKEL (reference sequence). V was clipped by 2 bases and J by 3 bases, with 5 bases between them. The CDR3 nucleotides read TGTGCCAGCAGCCAAACGGTCTACGAGCAGTACTTC. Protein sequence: CASSQTVYEQYF.

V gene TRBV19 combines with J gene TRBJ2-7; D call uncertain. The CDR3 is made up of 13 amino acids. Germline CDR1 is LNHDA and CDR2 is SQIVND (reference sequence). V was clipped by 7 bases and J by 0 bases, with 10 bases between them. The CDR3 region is CASMARNSYEQYF. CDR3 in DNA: TGTGCCAGTATGGCCAGAAACTCCTACGAGCAGTACTTC.

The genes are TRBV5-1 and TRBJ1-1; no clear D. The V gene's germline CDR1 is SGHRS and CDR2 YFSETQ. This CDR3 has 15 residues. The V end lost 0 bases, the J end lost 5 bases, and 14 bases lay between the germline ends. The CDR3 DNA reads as TGCGCCAGCAGCTTGGTTGTTGCTCTAGGGACTGAAGCTTTCTTT. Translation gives CASSLVVALGTEAFF.

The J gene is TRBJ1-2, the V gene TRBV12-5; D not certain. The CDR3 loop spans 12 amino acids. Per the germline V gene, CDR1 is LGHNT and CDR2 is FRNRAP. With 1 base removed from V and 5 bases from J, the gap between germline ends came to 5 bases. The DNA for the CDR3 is TGTGCTAGTGGTTTGGCCTTTTATGGCTACACCTTC. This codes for CASGLAFYGYTF. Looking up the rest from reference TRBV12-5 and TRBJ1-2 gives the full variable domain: DARVTQTPRHKVTEMGQEVTMRCQPILGHNTVFWYRQTMMQGLELLAYFRNRAPLDDSGMPKDRFSAEMPDATLATLKIQPSEPRDSAVYFCASGLAFYGYTFGSGTRLTVV.

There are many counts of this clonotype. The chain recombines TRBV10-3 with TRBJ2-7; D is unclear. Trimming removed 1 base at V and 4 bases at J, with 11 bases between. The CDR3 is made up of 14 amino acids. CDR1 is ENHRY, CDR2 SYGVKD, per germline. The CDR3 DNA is TGTGCCATCAGTGAGTTTACGGAAGGGTACGAGCAGTACTTC. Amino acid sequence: CAISEFTEGYEQYF.

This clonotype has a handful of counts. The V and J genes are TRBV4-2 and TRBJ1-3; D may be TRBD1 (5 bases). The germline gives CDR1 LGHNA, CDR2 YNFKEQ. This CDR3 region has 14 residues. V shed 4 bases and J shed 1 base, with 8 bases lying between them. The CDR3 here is CASSPDRSGNTIYF. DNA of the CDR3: TGTGCCAGCAGCCCTGACAGATCTGGAAACACCATATATTTT.

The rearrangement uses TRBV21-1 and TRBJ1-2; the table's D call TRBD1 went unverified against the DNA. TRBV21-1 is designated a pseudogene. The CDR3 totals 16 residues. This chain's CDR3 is CASSKFPPTGQNGYTF. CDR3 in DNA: TGTGCCAGCAGCAAATTCCCCCCGACAGGTCAGAATGGCTACACCTTC.

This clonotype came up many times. The CDR3 loop is CASSLSGVSTDTQYF. As DNA, the CDR3 is TGCGCCAGCAGCTTATCCGGAGTTAGCACAGATACGCAGTATTTT. The J gene is TRBJ2-3, the V gene TRBV5-1, with D unresolved. The CDR3 is 15 residues long. V gave up 2 bases and J gave up 0 bases, with 10 bases separating them. Per germline, CDR1 SGHRS and CDR2 YFSETQ.